The 3 T cell receptor beta chains below come from one sample, sequenced in a study of T cell responses to AZD1222 COVID-19 vaccine. The repertoire was sequenced with immunoSEQ multiplex PCR; TCRdb's copy has only in-frame clones and lacks some. The sample carries 150,000 or so clones, 65% to 90% recorded once. The material was peripheral blood, obtained on day 0 of AZD1222 vaccination. These receptors were taken from an adult in good health.

The chain links TRBV6-2 or TRBV6-3 to TRBJ1-5; TRBD1 might be the D (6 bases). The CDR3 is 13 residues long. V lost 3 bases and J 9 bases, leaving 12 bases between the germline ends. The germline CDR1 and CDR2 sequences are MNHEY and SVGEGT. CDR3 amino acids: CASSYRGEWPQHF. The CDR3 region has the DNA TGTGCCAGCAGTTATAGGGGGGAGTGGCCCCAGCATTTT.

This clone was picked up a small number of times. The J gene is TRBJ1-5, the V gene TRBV19, with TRBD1 identical over 9 bases. The CDR3 is 13 amino acids. V lost 5 bases and J lost 11; bases outside the gene matches: 7. Germline V gene data show CDR1 as LNHDA and CDR2 as SQIVND (reference sequence). CDR3 bases: TGTGCCAGTAGTGGACAACAGGGGGCAACCCAGCATTTT. Its translation is CASSGQQGATQHF. The complete variable domain, with remaining parts taken from reference TRBV19 and TRBJ1-5, reads DGGITQSPKYLFRKEGQNVTLSCEQNLNHDAMYWYRQDPGQGLRLIYYSQIVNDFQKGDIAEGYSVSREKKESFPLTVTSAQKNPTAFYLCASSGQQGATQHFGDGTRLSIL.

The chain recombines TRBV5-1 with TRBJ2-2, with a possible D match to TRBD1 (6 bases). Germline V gene data show CDR1 as SGHRS and CDR2 as YFSETQ. The germline V and J ends were trimmed by 3 bases and 3 bases, with 9 bases remaining between them. This CDR3 is built from 14 residues. CDR3 coding DNA: TGCGCCAGCAGCTCGACAGGAGACACCGGGGAGCTGTTTTTT. Encoded protein: CASSSTGDTGELFF.